This T cell receptor (beta chain) comes out of a study of identical twins. Study results and caveats: While abundant cord blood beta clonotypes carried fewer insertions, memory repertoires showed no such pattern.

The V end lost 5 bases, the J end lost 5 bases, and 15 bases lay between the germline ends. The germline CDR1 and CDR2 sequences are MGHDK and SYGVNS. This CDR3 is 14 amino acids long. From the 5' RACE reads, TCRdb called clonotypes with MiXCR, one entry per CDR3 protein. This repertoire shows roughly 750,000 distinct CDR3 sequences, approximately 21% found once; its top ten account for approximately 4.5%. As regards this clonotype: Its antigen is as yet unknown.

The same data also went into a second study, on T cells expressing NK-cell markers. This second study says: Among the eight sequenced donors, seven tested HCMV-seropositive and one tested seronegative. Once again these clonotypes came out on top in the CD3+CD56-NKG2C+ fraction of several donors.

The sample comprised PBMCs. The receptor was derived from a young woman in good health. The chain couples TRBV25-1 to TRBJ2-5; TRBD2 might be the D (6 bases). CDR3 DNA sequence: TGTGCCAGCAGTCGTTGGGAGGCGGGGGAGACCCAGTACTTC. Its translation is CASSRWEAGETQYF.